This T cell receptor beta chain was profiled in a study of tumor and adjacent non-tumor tissue in lung cancer. Overall study context: There were some 11 adenocarcinoma, a couple of squamous cell carcinoma and 1 small cell lung cancer cases.

The library came from three nested PCR rounds adapted from ARM-PCR protocols. TCRdb redid the calling of the multiplex PCR reads with MiXCR, one entry per CDR3 protein. The sample lists more than 90,000 distinct CDR3 sequences, about 67% occurring once. RNA was extracted from bulk tissue without any cell sorting. As for this clonotype: One end of the junction does not line up with germline, which may come from a read error.

The sample taken for sequencing was lung tumor tissue. The receptor was isolated from a man between 60 and 75 years old with non-small cell lung cancer.

This chain's CDR3 is CASSLNSLAVYDYTF. The DNA of the CDR3 is TGCGCCAGCAGCTTGAATAGCTTGGCTGTCTATGACTACACCTTC. The chain couples TRBV5-1 to TRBJ1-2; D gene ambiguous. The CDR3 length is 15 residues. From germline, CDR1 is SGHRS and CDR2 YFSETQ.